This T cell receptor beta chain was sequenced in a study of blood T cell repertoires in COVID-19. V was clipped by 0 bases and J by 1 base, with 11 bases between them. The V gene's germline CDR1 is SGDLS and CDR2 YYNGEE. The CDR3 sequence is 15 residues long. The repertoire was sequenced with immunoSEQ multiplex PCR; TCRdb's copy has only in-frame clones and lacks some. The data show about 120,000 clones, 81% seen once. The sequenced sample consisted of peripheral blood. This clonotype originated in a man aged 45-65 years with acute or convalescent COVID-19. The V and J genes are TRBV9 and TRBJ2-7; tentative D call: TRBD1 (6 bases). CDR3 coding DNA: TGTGCCAGCAGCGTAGGGTGGGGGCAGTCCTACGAGCAGTACTTC. Translation gives CASSVGWGQSYEQYF.